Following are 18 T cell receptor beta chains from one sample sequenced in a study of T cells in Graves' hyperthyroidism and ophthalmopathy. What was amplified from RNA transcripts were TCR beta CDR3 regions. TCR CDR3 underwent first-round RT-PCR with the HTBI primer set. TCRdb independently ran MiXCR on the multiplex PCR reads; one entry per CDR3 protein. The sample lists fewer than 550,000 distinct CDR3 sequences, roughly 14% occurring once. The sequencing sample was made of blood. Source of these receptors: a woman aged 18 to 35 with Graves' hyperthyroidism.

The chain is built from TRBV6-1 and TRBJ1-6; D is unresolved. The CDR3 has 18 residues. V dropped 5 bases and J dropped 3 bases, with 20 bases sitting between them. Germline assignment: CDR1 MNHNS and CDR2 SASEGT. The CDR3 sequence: CASSPGFREAGYNSPLHF. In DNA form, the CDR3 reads TGTGCCAGCAGTCCCGGGTTCCGGGAAGCTGGCTATAATTCACCCCTCCACTTT.

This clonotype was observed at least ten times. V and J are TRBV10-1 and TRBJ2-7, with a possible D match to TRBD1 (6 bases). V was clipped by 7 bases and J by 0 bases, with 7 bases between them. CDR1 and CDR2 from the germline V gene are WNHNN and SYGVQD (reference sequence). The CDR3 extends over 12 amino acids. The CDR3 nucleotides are TGCGCCAGCACAGGGGTCTCCTACGAGCAGTACTTC. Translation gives CASTGVSYEQYF.

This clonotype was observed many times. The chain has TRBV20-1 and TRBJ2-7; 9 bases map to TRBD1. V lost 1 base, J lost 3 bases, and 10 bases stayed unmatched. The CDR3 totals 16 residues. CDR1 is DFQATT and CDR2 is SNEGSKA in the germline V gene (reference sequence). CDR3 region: CSARVGDREGIYEQYF. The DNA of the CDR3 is TGCAGTGCTAGAGTTGGGGACAGGGAAGGAATCTACGAGCAGTACTTC.

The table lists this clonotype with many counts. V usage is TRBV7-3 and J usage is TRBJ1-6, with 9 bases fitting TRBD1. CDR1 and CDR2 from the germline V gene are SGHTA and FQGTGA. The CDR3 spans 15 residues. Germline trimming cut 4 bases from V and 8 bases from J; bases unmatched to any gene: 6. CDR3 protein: CASSSPRDRDSPLHF. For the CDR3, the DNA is TGTGCCAGCAGCTCCCCGCGGGACAGGGATTCACCCCTCCACTTT.

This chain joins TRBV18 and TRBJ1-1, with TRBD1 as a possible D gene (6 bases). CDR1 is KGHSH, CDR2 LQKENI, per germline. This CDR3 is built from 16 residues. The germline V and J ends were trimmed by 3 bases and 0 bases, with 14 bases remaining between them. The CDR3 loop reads CASSPGPQGMNTEAFF. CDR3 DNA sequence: TGTGCCAGCTCACCCGGACCCCAGGGGATGAACACTGAAGCTTTCTTT. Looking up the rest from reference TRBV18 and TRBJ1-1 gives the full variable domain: NAGVMQNPRHLVRRRGQEARLRCSPMKGHSHVYWYRQLPEEGLKFMVYLQKENIIDESGMPKERFSAEFPKEGPSILRIQQVVRGDSAAYFCASSPGPQGMNTEAFFGQGTRLTVV.

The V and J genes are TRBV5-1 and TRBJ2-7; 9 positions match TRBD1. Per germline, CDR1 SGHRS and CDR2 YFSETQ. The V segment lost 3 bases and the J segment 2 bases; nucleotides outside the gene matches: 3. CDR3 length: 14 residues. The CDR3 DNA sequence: TGCGCCAGCAGCTGGCGACAGGGGGCCTACGAGCAGTACTTC. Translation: CASSWRQGAYEQYF.

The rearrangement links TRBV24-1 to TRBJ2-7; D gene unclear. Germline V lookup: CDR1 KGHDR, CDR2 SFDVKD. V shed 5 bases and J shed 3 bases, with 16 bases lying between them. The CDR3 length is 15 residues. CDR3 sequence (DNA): TGTGCCACCAGTGGGCTTAGTGAAGGGAACTACGAGCAGTACTTC. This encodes CATSGLSEGNYEQYF.

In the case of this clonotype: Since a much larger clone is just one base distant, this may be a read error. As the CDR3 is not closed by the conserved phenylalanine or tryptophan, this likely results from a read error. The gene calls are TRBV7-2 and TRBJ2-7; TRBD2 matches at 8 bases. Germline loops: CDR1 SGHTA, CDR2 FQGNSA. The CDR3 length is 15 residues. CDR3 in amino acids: CASSIAGTSSYEQYL. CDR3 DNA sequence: TGTGCCAGCAGCATAGCCGGGACTAGCTCCTACGAGCAGTACTTA.

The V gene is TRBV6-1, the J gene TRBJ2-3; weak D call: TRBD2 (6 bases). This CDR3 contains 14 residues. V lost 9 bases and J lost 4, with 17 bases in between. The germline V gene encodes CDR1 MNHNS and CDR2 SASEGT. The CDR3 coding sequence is TGTGCCAGTAGTATAGGGAGGAGACCAGATACGCAGTATTTT. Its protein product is CASSIGRRPDTQYF.

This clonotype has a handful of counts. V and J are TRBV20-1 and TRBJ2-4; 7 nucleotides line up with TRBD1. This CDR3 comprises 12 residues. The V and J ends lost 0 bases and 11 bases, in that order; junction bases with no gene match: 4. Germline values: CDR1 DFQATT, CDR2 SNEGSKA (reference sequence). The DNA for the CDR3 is TGCAGTGCTAGAGATGTTGGGACAGTTCAGTACTTC. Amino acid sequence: CSARDVGTVQYF.

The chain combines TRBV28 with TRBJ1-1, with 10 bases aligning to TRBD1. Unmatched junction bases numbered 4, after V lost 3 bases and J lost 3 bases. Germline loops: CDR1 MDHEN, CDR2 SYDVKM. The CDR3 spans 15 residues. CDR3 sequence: CASSLGQGLYTEAFF. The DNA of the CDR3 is TGTGCCAGCAGTTTGGGACAGGGGTTATACACTGAAGCTTTCTTT.

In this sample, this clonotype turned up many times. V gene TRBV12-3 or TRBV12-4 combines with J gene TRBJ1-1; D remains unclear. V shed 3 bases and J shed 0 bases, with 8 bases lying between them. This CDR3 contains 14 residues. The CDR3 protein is CASSFAALNTEAFF. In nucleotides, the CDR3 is TGTGCCAGCAGTTTTGCAGCCCTGAACACTGAAGCTTTCTTT.

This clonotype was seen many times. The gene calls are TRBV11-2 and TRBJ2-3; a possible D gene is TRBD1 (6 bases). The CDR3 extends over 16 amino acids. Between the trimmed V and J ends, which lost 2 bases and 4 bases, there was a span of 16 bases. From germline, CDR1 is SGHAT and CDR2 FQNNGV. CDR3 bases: TGTGCCAGCAGCTTATTTGTCAGGGGCATCGCAGATACGCAGTATTTT. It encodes CASSLFVRGIADTQYF.

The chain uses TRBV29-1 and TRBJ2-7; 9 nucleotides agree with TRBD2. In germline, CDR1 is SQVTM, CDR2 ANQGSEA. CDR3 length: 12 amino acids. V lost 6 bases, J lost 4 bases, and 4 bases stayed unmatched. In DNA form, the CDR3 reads TGCAGCGTAAAGGGACTAGCTTACGAGCAGTACTTC. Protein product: CSVKGLAYEQYF.

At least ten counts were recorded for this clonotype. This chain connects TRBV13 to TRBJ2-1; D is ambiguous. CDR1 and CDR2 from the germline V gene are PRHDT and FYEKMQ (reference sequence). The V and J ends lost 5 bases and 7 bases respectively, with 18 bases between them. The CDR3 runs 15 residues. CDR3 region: CASSPLPTLKNEQFF. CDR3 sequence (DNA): TGTGCCAGCAGCCCTCTCCCGACCCTAAAGAATGAGCAGTTCTTC.

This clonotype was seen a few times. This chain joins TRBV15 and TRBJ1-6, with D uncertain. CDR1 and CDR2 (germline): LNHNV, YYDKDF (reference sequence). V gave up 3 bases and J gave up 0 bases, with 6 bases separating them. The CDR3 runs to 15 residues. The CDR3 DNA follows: TGTGCCACCAGCAGGCAGAGCTCCTATAATTCACCCCTCCACTTT. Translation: CATSRQSSYNSPLHF.

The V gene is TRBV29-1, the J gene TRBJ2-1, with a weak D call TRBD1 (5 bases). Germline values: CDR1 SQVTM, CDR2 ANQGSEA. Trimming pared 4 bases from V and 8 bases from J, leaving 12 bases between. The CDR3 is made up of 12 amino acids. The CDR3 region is CSVVWWGYEQFF. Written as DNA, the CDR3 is TGCAGCGTTGTGTGGTGGGGCTATGAGCAGTTCTTC.

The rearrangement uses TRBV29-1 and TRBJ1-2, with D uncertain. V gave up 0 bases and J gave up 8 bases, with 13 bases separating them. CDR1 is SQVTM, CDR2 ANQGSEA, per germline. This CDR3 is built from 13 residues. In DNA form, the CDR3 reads TGCAGCGTTGAAGATTTAAGGACGTGGGGCTACACCTTC. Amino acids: CSVEDLRTWGYTF.